Below, one T cell receptor (beta chain) is given with its context. It has no known antigen specificity. Base qualities are missing; no much larger clone stands one base away. These data belong to a study of cytotoxic CD8 clonotypes in ibrutinib-treated CLL (dated by TCRdb to the early 2020s). A note on the overall study: The cohort included roughly 15 treatment-naive and about a dozen relapsed/refractory patients; around 18 were IGHV unmutated. Longitudinal samples were available for about 30% of the roughly 86 trial participants. Samples at response were collected after a median of about twelve months of treatment, with a range of roughly 6 to 40 months. Every sample from remission and from progressive disease was obtained while the patients were still on ibrutinib. Cryopreserved peripheral blood mononuclear cells were collected before treatment, at response, and at either disease progression or sustained remission. On average, each sample had 255,043 productive templates and more than 85,000 productive rearrangements. Responses were partial in 24 patients and complete in 2; after median about 70 months follow-up, roughly 14 stayed in remission and some twelve progressed. Study-wide findings and limitations: Sampling times were not matched between sustained-remission and progressing patients, and lymph node repertoires were not studied. At baseline, clonality was higher than in age-matched healthy donors and showed a strong correlation with circulating CD8+ T-cell counts. Public clonotypes were rare and either shrank or stayed stable during treatment, and the rise in clonality at ibrutinib response reflected expansion of private clonotypes. At ibrutinib response clonality went up, during sustained remission it held steady, and at progression it dropped back toward baseline.

What this sample's time point label stands for: 12 months on ibrutinib. For TCR beta library preparation, approximately 2 micrograms of genomic DNA were isolated from cryopreserved PBMCs. High-throughput TCR beta sequencing was performed on longitudinal blood samples from CLL patients receiving ibrutinib monotherapy. The patients were enrolled in a single-center, open-label phase 2 trial of ibrutinib monotherapy. A MiSeq instrument was used for deep resolution sequencing, which targeted depths ranging from 1 in 1 million up to 1 in 200,000 T cells, with coverage averaging 10x for each clonotype. The immunoSEQ hsTCRB Kit was used to generate the TCR beta libraries. Concerning the study's data processing: ImmunoSEQ Data Assistant and ImmunoSEQ Analyzer were used for data analysis, and V, D and J genes were assigned according to IMGT definitions. Clonality was computed as one minus normalized Shannon entropy of productive rearrangement frequencies, ranging from 0 to 1. Only overrepresented clonotypes making up at least 0.05% of each patient's repertoire were included in the public clonotype analysis. About 13 age-matched healthy donor repertoires from immuneACCESS were used as controls for clonality. TCRdb carries this immuneACCESS record with in-frame sequences only. Its versions omit some clonotypes, under half of them owing to an unresolved V gene in the studies checked, with the rest unexplained. The V and J calls and clone size were taken over from that table, and D and trimming were inferred from the DNA. In all, the sample holds roughly 130,000 clones, and around 90% of those were seen once. The ten largest clones add up to 10% to 11% of the sample.

Sample: PBMCs, taken after 12 months of ibrutinib treatment. This receptor was taken from a human donor with chronic lymphocytic leukemia.

The CDR3 protein sequence reads: CSVSGNSYNEQFF. The DNA sequence reads TGCAGCGTCTCCGGGAACTCCTACAATGAGCAGTTCTTC. The sequence joins TRBV29-1 to TRBJ2-1; a tentative D match to TRBD2 spans 5 bases. The germline V gene sets CDR1 to SQVTM and CDR2 to ANQGSEA. Relative to germline, V is 6 bases shorter and J is 0 bases shorter, with 9 bases between their ends. The cysteine opens and the phenylalanine closes a CDR3 of 13 amino acids. Just the 39-base CDR3 DNA is kept, in frame starting at base 1.